A single sample is the source of the 2 T cell receptor beta chains below, sequenced in a study of T cells after yellow fever vaccination. From the 5' RACE reads, TCRdb called clonotypes with MiXCR, one entry per CDR3 protein. The table includes about 150,000 distinct CDR3 sequences, under 8% detected once. Sequencing was performed on CD4+ T cells sorted from PBMCs, taken 10 days after the yellow fever booster vaccination. These receptors originate from a man aged 25-45 years who received the YFV17D yellow fever vaccine.

J is TRBJ2-1 and V is TRBV5-4, with no clear D. The CDR3 is made up of 15 amino acids. V was cut by 2 bases and J by 0 bases, with 9 bases left in between. CDR1 is SGHNT, CDR2 YYREEE, per germline (reference sequence). The CDR3 here is CASSFIGSSYNEQFF. The CDR3 nucleotides are TGTGCCAGCAGCTTTATCGGAAGCTCCTACAATGAGCAGTTCTTC.

Ten or more counts support this clonotype. This rearrangement joins TRBV5-4 to TRBJ2-1; perhaps TRBD2 as D (7 bases). CDR3 size: 15 residues. Per the germline V gene, CDR1 is SGHNT and CDR2 is YYREEE (reference sequence). V was shortened by 4 bases and J by 7 bases, with 18 bases between the two germline ends. CDR3 amino acids: CASSSGTKATNEQFF. DNA of the CDR3: TGTGCCAGCAGCAGCGGGACAAAAGCAACGAATGAGCAGTTCTTC. Looking up the rest from reference TRBV5-4 and TRBJ2-1 gives the full variable domain: ETGVTQSPTHLIKTRGQQVTLRCSSQSGHNTVSWYQQALGQGPQFIFQYYREEENGRGNFPPRFSGLQFPNYSSELNVNALELDDSALYLCASSSGTKATNEQFFGPGTRLTVL.